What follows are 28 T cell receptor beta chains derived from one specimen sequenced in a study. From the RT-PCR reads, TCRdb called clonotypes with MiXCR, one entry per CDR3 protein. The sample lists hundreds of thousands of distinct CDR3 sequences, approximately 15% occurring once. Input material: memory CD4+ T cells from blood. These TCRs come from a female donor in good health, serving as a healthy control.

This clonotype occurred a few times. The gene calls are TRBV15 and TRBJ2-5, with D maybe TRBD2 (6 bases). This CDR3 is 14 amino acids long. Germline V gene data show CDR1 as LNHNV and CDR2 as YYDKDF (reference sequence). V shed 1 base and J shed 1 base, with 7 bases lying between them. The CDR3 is CATSRAGGQETQYF. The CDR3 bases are TGTGCCACCAGCAGAGCCGGGGGCCAAGAGACCCAGTACTTC.

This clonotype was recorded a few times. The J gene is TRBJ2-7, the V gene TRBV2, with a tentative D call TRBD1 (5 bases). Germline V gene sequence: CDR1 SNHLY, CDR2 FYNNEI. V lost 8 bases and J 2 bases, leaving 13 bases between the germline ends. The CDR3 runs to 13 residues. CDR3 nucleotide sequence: TGTGCCAGCGTCAGGGAAAGAACCTACGAGCAGTACTTC. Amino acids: CASVRERTYEQYF. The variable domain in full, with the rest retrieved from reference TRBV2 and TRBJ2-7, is EPEVTQTPSHQVTQMGQEVILRCVPISNHLYFYWYRQILGQKVEFLVSFYNNEISEKSEIFDDQFSVERPDGSNFTLKIRSTKLEDSAMYFCASVRERTYEQYFGPGTRLTVT.

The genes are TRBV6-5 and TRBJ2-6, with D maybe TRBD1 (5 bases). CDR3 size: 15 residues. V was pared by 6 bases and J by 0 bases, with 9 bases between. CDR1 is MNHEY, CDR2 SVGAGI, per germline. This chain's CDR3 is CASSLGVSGANVLTF. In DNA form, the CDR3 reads TGTGCCAGCAGCCTAGGGGTCTCTGGGGCCAACGTCCTGACTTTC.

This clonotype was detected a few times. The CDR3 spells CASTRLAGISYEQYF. In DNA, the CDR3 is TGTGCCAGCACCCGACTAGCGGGCATCTCCTACGAGCAGTACTTC. This chain joins TRBV6-6 and TRBJ2-7, with 10 bases that match TRBD2. The CDR3 has 15 amino acids. V lost 7 bases, J lost 0 bases, and 6 bases stayed unmatched. Germline CDR1 MNHNY, CDR2 SVGAGI (reference sequence).

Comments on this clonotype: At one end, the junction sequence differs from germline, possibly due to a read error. DNA for the CDR3: TGTGCCAGAAGCTTGGGACCAGGGGGAAATTCACCCCTCCACTTT. Protein: CARSLGPGGNSPLHF. The rearrangement joins TRBV5-6 to TRBJ1-6; 7 bases align to TRBD1. CDR3 size: 15 residues. Germline lookup yields CDR1 SGHDT and CDR2 YYEEEE.

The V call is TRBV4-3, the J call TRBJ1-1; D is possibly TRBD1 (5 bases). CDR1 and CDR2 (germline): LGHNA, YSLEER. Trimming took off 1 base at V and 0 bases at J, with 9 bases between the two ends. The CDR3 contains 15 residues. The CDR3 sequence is CASSQVGDLNTEAFF. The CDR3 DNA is TGCGCCAGCAGCCAAGTGGGGGACTTGAACACTGAAGCTTTCTTT.

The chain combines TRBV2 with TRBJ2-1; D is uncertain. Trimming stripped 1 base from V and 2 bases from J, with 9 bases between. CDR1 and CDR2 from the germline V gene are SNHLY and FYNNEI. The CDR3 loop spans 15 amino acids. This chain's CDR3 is CASSEVSPAYNEQFF. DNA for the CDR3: TGTGCCAGCAGTGAAGTTAGCCCTGCCTACAATGAGCAGTTCTTC.

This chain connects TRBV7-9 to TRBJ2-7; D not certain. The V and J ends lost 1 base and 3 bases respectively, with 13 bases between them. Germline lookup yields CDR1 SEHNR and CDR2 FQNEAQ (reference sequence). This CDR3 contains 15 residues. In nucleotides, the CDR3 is TGTGCCAGCAGCTTAGATGGGAATTGGGGCTACGAGCAGTACTTC. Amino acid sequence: CASSLDGNWGYEQYF.

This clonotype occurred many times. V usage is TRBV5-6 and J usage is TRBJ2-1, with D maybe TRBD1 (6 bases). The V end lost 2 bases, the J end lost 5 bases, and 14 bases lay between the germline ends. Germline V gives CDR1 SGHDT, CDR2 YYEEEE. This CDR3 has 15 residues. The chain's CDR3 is CASSLTGTLNNEQFF. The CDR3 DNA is TGTGCCAGCAGCTTAACAGGGACCCTCAACAATGAGCAGTTCTTC.

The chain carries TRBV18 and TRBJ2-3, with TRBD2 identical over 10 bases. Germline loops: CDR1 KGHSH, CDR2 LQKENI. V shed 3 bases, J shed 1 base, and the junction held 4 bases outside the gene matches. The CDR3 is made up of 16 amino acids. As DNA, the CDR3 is TGTGCCAGCTCACCCCAGCGGGGGGGGGGCACAGATACGCAGTATTTT. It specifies CASSPQRGGGTDTQYF.

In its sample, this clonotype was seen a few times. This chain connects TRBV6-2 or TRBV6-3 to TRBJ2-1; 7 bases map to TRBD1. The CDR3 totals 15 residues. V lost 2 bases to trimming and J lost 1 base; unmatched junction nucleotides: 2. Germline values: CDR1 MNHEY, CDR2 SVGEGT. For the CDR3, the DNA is TGTGCCAGCAGTTACGTACAGGGGTCCTACAATGAGCAGTTCTTC. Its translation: CASSYVQGSYNEQFF.

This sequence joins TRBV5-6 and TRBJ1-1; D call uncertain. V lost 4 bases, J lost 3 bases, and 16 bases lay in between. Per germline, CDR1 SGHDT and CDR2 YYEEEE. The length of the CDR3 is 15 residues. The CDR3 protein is CASSPLQEFYTEAFF. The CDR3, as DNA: TGTGCCAGCAGCCCCCTTCAGGAGTTTTACACTGAAGCTTTCTTT.

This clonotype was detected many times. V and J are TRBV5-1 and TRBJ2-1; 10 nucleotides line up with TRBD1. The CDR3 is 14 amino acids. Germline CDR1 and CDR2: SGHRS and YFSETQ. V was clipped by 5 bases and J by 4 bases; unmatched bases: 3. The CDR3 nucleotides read TGCGCCAGCAGTCGACAGGGGGCTTACAATGAGCAGTTCTTC. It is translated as CASSRQGAYNEQFF.

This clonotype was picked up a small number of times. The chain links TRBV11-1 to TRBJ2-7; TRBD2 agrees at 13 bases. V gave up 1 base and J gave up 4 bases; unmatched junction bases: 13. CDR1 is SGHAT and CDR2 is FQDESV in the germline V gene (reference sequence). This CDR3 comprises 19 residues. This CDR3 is CASSLESPGLAGSRYEQYF. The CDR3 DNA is TGTGCCAGCAGCTTAGAGAGCCCGGGACTAGCGGGATCTCGGTACGAGCAGTACTTC.

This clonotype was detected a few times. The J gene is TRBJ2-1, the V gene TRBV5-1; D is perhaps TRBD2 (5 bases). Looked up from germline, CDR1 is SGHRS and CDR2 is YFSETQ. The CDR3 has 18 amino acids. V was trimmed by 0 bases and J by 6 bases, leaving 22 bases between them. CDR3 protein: CASSLGRDGNPTINEQFF. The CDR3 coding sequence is TGCGCCAGCAGCTTGGGTCGGGATGGAAACCCCACGATCAATGAGCAGTTCTTC.

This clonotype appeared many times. The CDR3 DNA reads TGTGCCAGCAGCCAAACAGGGGGTAATTCACCCCTCCACTTT. It encodes CASSQTGGNSPLHF. This chain uses TRBV11-2 with TRBJ1-6, with 8 bases that match TRBD1. The CDR3 is made up of 14 amino acids. In germline, CDR1 is SGHAT, CDR2 FQNNGV. V lost 5 bases to trimming and J lost 6 bases; unmatched junction nucleotides: 3. Full variable domain (rest looked up from reference TRBV11-2 and TRBJ1-6): EAGVAQSPRYKIIEKRQSVAFWCNPISGHATLYWYQQILGQGPKLLIQFQNNGVVDDSQLPKDRFSAERLKGVDSTLKIQPAKLEDSAVYLCASSQTGGNSPLHFGNGTRLTVT.

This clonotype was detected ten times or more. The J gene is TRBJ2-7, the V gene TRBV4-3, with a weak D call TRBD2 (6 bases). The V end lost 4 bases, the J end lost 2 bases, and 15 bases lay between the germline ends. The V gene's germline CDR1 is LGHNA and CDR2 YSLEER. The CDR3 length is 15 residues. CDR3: CASSRGRRATYEQYF. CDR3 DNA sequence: TGCGCCAGCAGCCGGGGGAGGCGGGCTACCTACGAGCAGTACTTC.

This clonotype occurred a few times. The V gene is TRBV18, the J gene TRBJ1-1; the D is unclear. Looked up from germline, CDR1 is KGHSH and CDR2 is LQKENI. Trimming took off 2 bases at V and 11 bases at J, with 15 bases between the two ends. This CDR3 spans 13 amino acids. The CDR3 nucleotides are TGTGCCAGCTCACCAGAGGATACCGGGGTGGCTTTCTTT. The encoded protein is CASSPEDTGVAFF.

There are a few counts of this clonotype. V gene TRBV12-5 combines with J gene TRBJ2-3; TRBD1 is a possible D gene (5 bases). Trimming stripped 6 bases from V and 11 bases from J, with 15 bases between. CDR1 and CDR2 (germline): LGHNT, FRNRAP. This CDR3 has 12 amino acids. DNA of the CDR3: TGTGCTAGTGGCCTAGGGGTCCATGAGCAGTATTTT. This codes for CASGLGVHEQYF.

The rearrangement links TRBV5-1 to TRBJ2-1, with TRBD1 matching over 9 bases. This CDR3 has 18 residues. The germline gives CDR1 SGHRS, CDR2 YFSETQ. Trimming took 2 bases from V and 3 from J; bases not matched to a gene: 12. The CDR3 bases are TGCGCCAGCAGCTTACCCGGGACAGGGCCCTCGTACTACAATGAGCAGTTCTTC. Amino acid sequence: CASSLPGTGPSYYNEQFF. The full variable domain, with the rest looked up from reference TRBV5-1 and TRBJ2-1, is KAGVTQTPRYLIKTRGQQVTLSCSPISGHRSVSWYQQTPGQGLQFLFEYFSETQRNKGNFPGRFSGRQFSNSRSEMNVSTLELGDSALYLCASSLPGTGPSYYNEQFFGPGTRLTVL.

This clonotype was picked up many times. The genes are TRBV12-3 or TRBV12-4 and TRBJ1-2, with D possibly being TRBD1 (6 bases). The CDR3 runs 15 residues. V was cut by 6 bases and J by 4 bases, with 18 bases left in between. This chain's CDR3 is CASSPGHGSIYGYTF. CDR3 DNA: TGTGCCAGCAGCCCGGGACACGGTTCGATCTATGGCTACACCTTC.

CDR3 coding DNA: TGTGCCAGCATCACCTCCAGGGGCCTTTTAGCTCCCCACGAGCAGTACTTC. Translating it yields CASITSRGLLAPHEQYF. The V gene is TRBV6-2 or TRBV6-3, the J gene TRBJ2-7, with D maybe TRBD1 (6 bases). This CDR3 is 17 amino acids long. V lost 7 bases and J lost 5, with 27 bases in between. CDR1 is MNHEY, CDR2 SVGEGT, per germline.

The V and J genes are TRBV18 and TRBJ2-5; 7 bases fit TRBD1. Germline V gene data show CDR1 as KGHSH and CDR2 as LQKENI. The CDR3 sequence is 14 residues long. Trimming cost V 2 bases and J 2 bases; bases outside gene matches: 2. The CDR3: CASSPGQEQETQYF. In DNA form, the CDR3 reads TGTGCCAGCTCACCAGGACAGGAACAAGAGACCCAGTACTTC.

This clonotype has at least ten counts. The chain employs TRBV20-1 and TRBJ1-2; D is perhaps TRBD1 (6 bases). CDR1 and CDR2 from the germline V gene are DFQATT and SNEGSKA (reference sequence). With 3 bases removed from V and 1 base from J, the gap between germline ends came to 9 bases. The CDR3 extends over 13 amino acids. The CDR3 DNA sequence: TGCAGTGCTAGCCGACAGGATAACTATGGCTACACCTTC. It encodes CSASRQDNYGYTF.

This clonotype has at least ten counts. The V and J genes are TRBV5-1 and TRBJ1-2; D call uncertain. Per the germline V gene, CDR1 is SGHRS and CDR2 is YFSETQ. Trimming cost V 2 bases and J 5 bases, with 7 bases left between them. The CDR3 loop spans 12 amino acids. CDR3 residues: CASSFQGYGYTF. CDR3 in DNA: TGCGCCAGCAGCTTCCAAGGATATGGCTACACCTTC.

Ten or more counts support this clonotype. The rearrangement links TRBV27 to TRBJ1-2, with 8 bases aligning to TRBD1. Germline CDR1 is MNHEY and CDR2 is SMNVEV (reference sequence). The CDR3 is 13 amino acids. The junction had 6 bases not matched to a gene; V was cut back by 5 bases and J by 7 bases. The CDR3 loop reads CASSPRDRFGYTF. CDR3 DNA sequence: TGTGCCAGCAGTCCTCGGGACAGGTTTGGCTACACCTTC.

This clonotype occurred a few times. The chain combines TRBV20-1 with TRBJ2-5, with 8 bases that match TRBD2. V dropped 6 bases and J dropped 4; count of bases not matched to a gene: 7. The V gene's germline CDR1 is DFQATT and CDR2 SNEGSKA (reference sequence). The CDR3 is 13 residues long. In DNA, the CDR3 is TGCAGTGCACTAGCGGAGAGGGGAGAGACCCAGTACTTC. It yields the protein CSALAERGETQYF.

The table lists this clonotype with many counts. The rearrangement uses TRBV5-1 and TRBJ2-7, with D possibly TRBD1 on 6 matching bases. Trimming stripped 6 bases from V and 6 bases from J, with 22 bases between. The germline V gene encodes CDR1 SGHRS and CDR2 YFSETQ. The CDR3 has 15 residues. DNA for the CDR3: TGCGCCAGCACCTCGGACAGTTACGACCATACCGAGCAGTACTTC. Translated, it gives CASTSDSYDHTEQYF.